This TCR beta chain was sequenced in a study of T cell responses to AZD1222 COVID-19 vaccine. The V end was cut by 7 bases, the J end by 0 bases, with 16 bases between. This CDR3 is 16 amino acids long. Looked up from germline, CDR1 is SNHLY and CDR2 is FYNNEI. This table comes from immunoSEQ multiplex PCR, and its TCRdb copy is limited to in-frame clones, with some not included. This sample has some 180,000 clones, with roughly 92% found just once. This clonotype was sampled from an adult in good health. The sequencing here drew on peripheral blood, taken on day 0 of AZD1222 vaccination. The chain employs TRBV2 and TRBJ1-5; possible D gene TRBD1, 5 bases. Written as DNA, the CDR3 is TGTGCCAGCAACGGGGGGGGAGCTTATAGCAATCAGCCCCAGCATTTT. Its translation: CASNGGGAYSNQPQHF.